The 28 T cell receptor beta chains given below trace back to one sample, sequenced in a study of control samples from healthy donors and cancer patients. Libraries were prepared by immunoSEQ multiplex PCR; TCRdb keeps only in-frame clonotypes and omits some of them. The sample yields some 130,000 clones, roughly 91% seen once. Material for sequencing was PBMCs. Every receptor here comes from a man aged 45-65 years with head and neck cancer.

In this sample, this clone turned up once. In DNA form, the CDR3 reads TGCGCCAGCAGCTTGGACGGACTATCTACAAGACTAGCCAAAAACATTCAGTACTTC. Translated, it gives CASSLDGLSTRLAKNIQYF. V and J are TRBV5-1 and TRBJ2-4; D is perhaps TRBD2 (6 bases). With 0 bases removed from V and 0 bases from J, the gap between germline ends came to 19 bases. This CDR3 comprises 19 residues. CDR1 is SGHRS and CDR2 is YFSETQ in the germline V gene.

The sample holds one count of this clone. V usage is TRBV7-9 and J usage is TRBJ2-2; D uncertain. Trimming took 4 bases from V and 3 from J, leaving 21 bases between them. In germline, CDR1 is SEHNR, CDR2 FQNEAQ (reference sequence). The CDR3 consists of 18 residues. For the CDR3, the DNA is TGTGCCAGCAGCTACGCCCCTGGGATGGGGTGGGACACCGGGGAGCTGTTTTTT. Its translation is CASSYAPGMGWDTGELFF.

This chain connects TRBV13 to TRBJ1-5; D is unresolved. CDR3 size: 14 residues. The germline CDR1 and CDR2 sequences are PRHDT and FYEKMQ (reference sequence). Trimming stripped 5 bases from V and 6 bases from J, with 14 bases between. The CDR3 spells CASSLGGVGQPQHF. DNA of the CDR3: TGTGCCAGCAGCCTTGGCGGGGTGGGTCAGCCCCAGCATTTT.

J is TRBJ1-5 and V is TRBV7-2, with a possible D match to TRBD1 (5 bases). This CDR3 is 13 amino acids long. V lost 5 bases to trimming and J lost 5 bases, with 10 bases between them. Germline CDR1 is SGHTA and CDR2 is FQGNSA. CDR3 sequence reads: CASSPDRDQPQHF. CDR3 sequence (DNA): TGTGCCAGCAGCCCAGACAGAGATCAGCCCCAGCATTTT. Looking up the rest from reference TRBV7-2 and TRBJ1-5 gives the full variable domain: GAGVSQSPSNKVTEKGKDVELRCDPISGHTALYWYRQSLGQGLEFLIYFQGNSAPDKSGLPSDRFSAERTGGSVSTLTIQRTQQEDSAVYLCASSPDRDQPQHFGDGTRLSIL.

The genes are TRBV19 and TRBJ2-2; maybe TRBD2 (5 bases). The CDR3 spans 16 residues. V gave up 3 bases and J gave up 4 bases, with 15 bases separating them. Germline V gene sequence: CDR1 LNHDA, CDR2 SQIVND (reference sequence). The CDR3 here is CASSMLDSYLTGELFF. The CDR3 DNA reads TGTGCCAGTAGTATGTTGGACTCCTACCTCACCGGGGAGCTGTTTTTT.

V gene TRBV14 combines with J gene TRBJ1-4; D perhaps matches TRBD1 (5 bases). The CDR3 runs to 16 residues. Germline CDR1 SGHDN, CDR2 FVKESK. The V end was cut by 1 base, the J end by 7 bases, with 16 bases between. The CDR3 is CASSQVVGRESEKLFF. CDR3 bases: TGTGCCAGCAGCCAAGTAGTCGGCAGGGAAAGTGAAAAACTGTTTTTT.

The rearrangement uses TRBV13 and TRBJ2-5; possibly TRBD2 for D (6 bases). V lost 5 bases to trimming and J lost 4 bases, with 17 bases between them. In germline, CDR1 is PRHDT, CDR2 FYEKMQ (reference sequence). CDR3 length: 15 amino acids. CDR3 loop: CASSTRPQGLETQYF. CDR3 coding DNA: TGTGCCAGCAGCACTCGCCCGCAGGGACTAGAGACCCAGTACTTC. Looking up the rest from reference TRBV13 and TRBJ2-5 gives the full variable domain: AAGVIQSPRHLIKEKRETATLKCYPIPRHDTVYWYQQGPGQDPQFLISFYEKMQSDKGSIPDRFSAQQFSDYHSELNMSSLELGDSALYFCASSTRPQGLETQYFGPGTRLLVL.

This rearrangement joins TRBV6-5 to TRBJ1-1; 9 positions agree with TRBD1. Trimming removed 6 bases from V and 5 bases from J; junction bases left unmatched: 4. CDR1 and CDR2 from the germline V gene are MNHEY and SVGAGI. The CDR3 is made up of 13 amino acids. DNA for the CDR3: TGTGCCAGCAGGACAGGGGGAGGTACTGAAGCTTTCTTT. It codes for CASRTGGGTEAFF.

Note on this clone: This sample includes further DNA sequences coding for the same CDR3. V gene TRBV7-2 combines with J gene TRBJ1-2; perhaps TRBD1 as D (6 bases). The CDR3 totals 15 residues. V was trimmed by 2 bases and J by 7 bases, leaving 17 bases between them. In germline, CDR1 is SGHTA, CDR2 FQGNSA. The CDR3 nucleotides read TGTGCCAGCAGCTTAAGGGGGAGGGGGTCGGGTGGCTACACCTTC. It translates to CASSLRGRGSGGYTF.

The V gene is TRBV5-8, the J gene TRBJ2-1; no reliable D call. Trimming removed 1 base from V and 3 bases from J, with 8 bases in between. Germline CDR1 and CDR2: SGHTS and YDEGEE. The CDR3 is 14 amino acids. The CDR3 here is CASSLKMVYNEQFF. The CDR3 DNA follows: TGTGCCAGCAGCTTGAAGATGGTCTACAATGAGCAGTTCTTC.

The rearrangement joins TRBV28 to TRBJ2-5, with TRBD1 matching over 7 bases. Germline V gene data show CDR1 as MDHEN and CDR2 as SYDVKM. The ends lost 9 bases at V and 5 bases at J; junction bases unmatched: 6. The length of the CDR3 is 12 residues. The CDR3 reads CASTAGGETQYF. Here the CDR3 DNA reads TGTGCCAGTACGGCAGGGGGTGAGACCCAGTACTTC.

Written as DNA, the CDR3 is TGTGCCAGCAACTCTGGACAGGGACGGCAGCCCCAGCATTTT. It encodes CASNSGQGRQPQHF. The V call is TRBV5-8, the J call TRBJ1-5, with 8 bases fitting TRBD1. Losses at the gene ends were 6 bases for V and 7 bases for J; bases not matched to a gene: 9. CDR1 is SGHTS, CDR2 YDEGEE, per germline. The CDR3 runs to 14 residues.

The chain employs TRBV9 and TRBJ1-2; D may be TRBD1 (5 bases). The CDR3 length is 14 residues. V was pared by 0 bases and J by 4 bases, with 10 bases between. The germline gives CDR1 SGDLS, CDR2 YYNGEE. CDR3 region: CASSVVGGTYGYTF. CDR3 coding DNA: TGTGCCAGCAGCGTAGTTGGGGGAACCTATGGCTACACCTTC.

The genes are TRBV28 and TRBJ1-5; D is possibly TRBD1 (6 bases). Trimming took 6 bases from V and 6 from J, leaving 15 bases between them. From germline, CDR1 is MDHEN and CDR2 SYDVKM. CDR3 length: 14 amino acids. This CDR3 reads CASRTGTSGQPQHF. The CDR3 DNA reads TGTGCCAGCAGAACAGGGACATCCGGTCAGCCCCAGCATTTT.

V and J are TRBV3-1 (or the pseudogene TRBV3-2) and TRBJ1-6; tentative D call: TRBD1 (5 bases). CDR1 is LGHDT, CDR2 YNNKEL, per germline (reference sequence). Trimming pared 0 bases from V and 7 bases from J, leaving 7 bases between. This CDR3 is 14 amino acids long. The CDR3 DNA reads TGTGCCAGCAGCCAAGAGGGGGAAAATTCACCCCTCCACTTT. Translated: CASSQEGENSPLHF.

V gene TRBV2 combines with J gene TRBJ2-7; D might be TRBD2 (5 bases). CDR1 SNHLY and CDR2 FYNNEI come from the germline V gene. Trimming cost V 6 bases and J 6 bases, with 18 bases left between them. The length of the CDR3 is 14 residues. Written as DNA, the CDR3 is TGTGCCAGCAGCGCACTAGGGCAAGGGCGCGAGCAGTACTTC. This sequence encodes CASSALGQGREQYF.

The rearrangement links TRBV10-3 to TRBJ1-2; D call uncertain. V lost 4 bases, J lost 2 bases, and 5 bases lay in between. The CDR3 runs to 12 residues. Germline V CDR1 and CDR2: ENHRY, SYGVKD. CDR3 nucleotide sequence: TGTGCCATCAGTGCTAGGAACTATGGCTACACCTTC. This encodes CAISARNYGYTF.

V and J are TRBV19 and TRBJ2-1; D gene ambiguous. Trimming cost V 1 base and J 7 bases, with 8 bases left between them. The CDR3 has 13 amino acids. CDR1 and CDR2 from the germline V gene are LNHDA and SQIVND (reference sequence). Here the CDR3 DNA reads TGTGCCAGTAGTATAGCAGGTAGAAATGAGCAGTTCTTC. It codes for CASSIAGRNEQFF.

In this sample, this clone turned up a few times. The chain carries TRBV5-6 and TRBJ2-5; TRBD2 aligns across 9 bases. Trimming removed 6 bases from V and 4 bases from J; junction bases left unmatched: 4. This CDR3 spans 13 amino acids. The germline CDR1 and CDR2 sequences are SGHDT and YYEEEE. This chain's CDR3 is CASTIAGAETQYF. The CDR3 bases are TGTGCCAGCACCATAGCGGGGGCAGAGACCCAGTACTTC.

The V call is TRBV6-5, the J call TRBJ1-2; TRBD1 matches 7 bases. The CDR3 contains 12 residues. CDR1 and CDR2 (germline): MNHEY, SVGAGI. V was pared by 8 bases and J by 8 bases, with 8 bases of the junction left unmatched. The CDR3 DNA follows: TGTGCCAGCGAAGGCAGGGGGGACGGCTACACCTTC. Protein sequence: CASEGRGDGYTF.

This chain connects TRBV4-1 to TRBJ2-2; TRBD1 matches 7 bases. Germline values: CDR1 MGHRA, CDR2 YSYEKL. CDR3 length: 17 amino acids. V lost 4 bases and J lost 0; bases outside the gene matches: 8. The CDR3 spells CASSLIAGTANTGELFF. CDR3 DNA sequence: TGCGCCAGCAGCCTAATTGCCGGGACAGCGAACACCGGGGAGCTGTTTTTT.

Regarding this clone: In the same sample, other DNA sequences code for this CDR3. In DNA, the CDR3 is TGTGCCAGCTCACCACCACCGGGGCTGAACACTGAAGCTTTCTTT. The encoded protein is CASSPPPGLNTEAFF. This chain links TRBV18 with TRBJ1-1, with D possibly matching TRBD1 (5 bases). V dropped 0 bases and J dropped 0 bases, with 8 bases sitting between them. CDR3 length: 15 amino acids. Germline loops: CDR1 KGHSH, CDR2 LQKENI.

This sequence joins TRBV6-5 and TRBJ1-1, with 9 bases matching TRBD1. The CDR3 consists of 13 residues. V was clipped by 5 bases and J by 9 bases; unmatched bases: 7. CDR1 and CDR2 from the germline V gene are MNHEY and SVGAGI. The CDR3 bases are TGTGCCAGCAGTAATGGACAGGGGCTAAAAGCTTTCTTT. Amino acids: CASSNGQGLKAFF.

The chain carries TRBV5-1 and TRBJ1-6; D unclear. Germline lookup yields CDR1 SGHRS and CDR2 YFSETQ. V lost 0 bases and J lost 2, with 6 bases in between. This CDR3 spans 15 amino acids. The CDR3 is CASSLESPYNSPLHF. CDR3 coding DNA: TGCGCCAGCAGCTTGGAATCTCCCTATAATTCACCCCTCCACTTT.

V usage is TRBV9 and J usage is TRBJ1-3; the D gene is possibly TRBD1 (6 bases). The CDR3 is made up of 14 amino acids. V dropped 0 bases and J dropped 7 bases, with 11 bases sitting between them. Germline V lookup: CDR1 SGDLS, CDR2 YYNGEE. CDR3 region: CASSVAAGVNTIYF. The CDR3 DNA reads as TGTGCCAGCAGCGTAGCGGCAGGGGTCAACACCATATATTTT.

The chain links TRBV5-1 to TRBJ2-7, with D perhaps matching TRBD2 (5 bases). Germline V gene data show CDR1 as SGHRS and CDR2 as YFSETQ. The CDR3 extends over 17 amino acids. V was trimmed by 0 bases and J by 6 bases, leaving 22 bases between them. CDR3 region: CASSLVGKLNGLAEQYF. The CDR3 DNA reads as TGCGCCAGCAGCTTGGTCGGGAAGCTTAATGGGTTGGCCGAGCAGTACTTC.

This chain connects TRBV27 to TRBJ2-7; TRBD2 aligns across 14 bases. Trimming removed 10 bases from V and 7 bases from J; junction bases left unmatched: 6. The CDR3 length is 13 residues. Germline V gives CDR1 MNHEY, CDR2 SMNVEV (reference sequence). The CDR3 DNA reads TGTGCCATCCGGACTAGCGGGGGGAAAGAGCAGTACTTC. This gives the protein CAIRTSGGKEQYF.

The CDR3 nucleotides are TGTGCCAGCAGCTCATGGAACGAAAACATTCAGTACTTC. It is translated as CASSSWNENIQYF. The rearrangement links TRBV5-6 to TRBJ2-4; no clear D gene. Germline-derived CDR1 and CDR2 are SGHDT and YYEEEE. The ends were cut back, 3 bases at V and 5 bases at J, with 9 bases in the middle. This CDR3 has 13 amino acids.